Following are 28 T cell receptor beta chains from one sample sequenced in a study of T cell responses to AZD1222 COVID-19 vaccine. Some clones are missing from TCRdb's copy, which holds only in-frame ones; the method was immunoSEQ multiplex PCR. The data contain approximately 110,000 clones, around 89% of them singletons. This specimen was peripheral blood, taken on day 0 of AZD1222 vaccination. These TCRs come from an adult in good health.

This chain uses TRBV6-5 with TRBJ1-1; D is undetermined. Between the trimmed V and J ends, which lost 0 bases and 1 base, there was a span of 6 bases. Per germline, CDR1 MNHEY and CDR2 SVGAGI. The CDR3 consists of 14 residues. CDR3 in DNA: TGTGCCAGCAGTTACTCCGTAAGGAACACTGAAGCTTTCTTT. Its translation is CASSYSVRNTEAFF.

The chain recombines TRBV2 with TRBJ2-6; D gene uncertain. Trimming pared 7 bases from V and 1 base from J, leaving 14 bases between. Germline values: CDR1 SNHLY, CDR2 FYNNEI. The CDR3 has 16 amino acids. The CDR3 reads CASIPGLKSGANVLTF. The CDR3 DNA reads TGTGCCAGCATTCCAGGATTGAAGTCTGGGGCCAACGTCCTGACTTTC. Using reference TRBV2 and TRBJ2-6 for the parts outside the CDR3, the full variable domain is EPEVTQTPSHQVTQMGQEVILRCVPISNHLYFYWYRQILGQKVEFLVSFYNNEISEKSEIFDDQFSVERPDGSNFTLKIRSTKLEDSAMYFCASIPGLKSGANVLTFGAGSRLTVL.

This chain uses TRBV28 with TRBJ1-4, with 9 nucleotides matching TRBD1. Germline CDR1 and CDR2: MDHEN and SYDVKM. The J segment lost 8 bases and the V segment lost 6 bases, leaving 10 bases of the junction unmatched. This CDR3 is built from 15 residues. DNA of the CDR3: TGTGCCAGCAGCCTCTCGTGGGACAGGGTGGAAAAACTGTTTTTT. Protein product: CASSLSWDRVEKLFF.

Written as DNA, the CDR3 is TGTGCCAGCAGCTTCTCAGGGGGCGCGGTAGAGACCCAGTACTTC. It translates to CASSFSGGAVETQYF. The rearrangement joins TRBV11-2 to TRBJ2-5; 8 positions match TRBD1. Germline trimming cut 3 bases from V and 4 bases from J; bases unmatched to any gene: 7. The germline V gene encodes CDR1 SGHAT and CDR2 FQNNGV. This CDR3 is 15 amino acids long.

The J gene is TRBJ2-1, the V gene TRBV4-3; TRBD2 matches at 12 bases. This CDR3 has 17 amino acids. The germline V gene has CDR1 LGHNA and CDR2 YSLEER. Trimming at V came to 4 bases and at J to 6 bases, leaving 10 bases not matched to a gene. The CDR3 DNA is TGCGCCAGCAGCCTTGGACTAGCGGGATACCCTTCCAATGAGCAGTTCTTC. It encodes CASSLGLAGYPSNEQFF.

The chain recombines TRBV28 with TRBJ2-7, with D possibly being TRBD2 (5 bases). V was shortened by 3 bases and J by 2 bases, with 11 bases between the two germline ends. The germline V gene encodes CDR1 MDHEN and CDR2 SYDVKM. This CDR3 comprises 14 residues. The CDR3 here is CASSFEGRAYEQYF. CDR3 coding DNA: TGTGCCAGCAGTTTTGAGGGAAGGGCCTACGAGCAGTACTTC.

This clone was found once. The chain couples TRBV27 to TRBJ2-5; possible D gene TRBD2, 6 bases. CDR1 is MNHEY and CDR2 is SMNVEV in the germline V gene (reference sequence). V shed 5 bases and J shed 5 bases, with 18 bases lying between them. This CDR3 is 15 amino acids long. This CDR3 reads CASSITTGTRETQYF. CDR3 in DNA: TGTGCCAGCAGTATAACCACCGGGACTCGGGAGACCCAGTACTTC.

This clone was picked up a small number of times. The V call is TRBV7-8, the J call TRBJ2-5, with D hard to call. V dropped 0 bases and J dropped 0 bases, with 5 bases sitting between them. CDR1 SGHVS and CDR2 FQNEAQ come from the germline V gene. This CDR3 has 14 residues. The CDR3 region has the DNA TGTGCCAGCAGCTTAGCGGGGTACCAAGAGACCCAGTACTTC. As protein: CASSLAGYQETQYF.

The V call is TRBV11-2, the J call TRBJ2-7; 12 bases are a match to TRBD2. The ends lost 5 bases at V and 6 bases at J; junction bases unmatched: 17. The CDR3 has 18 amino acids. Germline lookup yields CDR1 SGHAT and CDR2 FQNNGV. The CDR3 region has the DNA TGTGCCAGCAGCATGACTAGCGGGAGATTCAGCTACCTTGGCGAGCAGTACTTC. Translated: CASSMTSGRFSYLGEQYF.

The chain is built from TRBV14 and TRBJ1-6; D remains ambiguous. The CDR3 is 12 amino acids. Trimming pared 2 bases from V and 10 bases from J, leaving 6 bases between. Looked up from germline, CDR1 is SGHDN and CDR2 is FVKESK. The chain's CDR3 is CASSQRGSPLHF. The DNA of the CDR3 is TGTGCCAGCAGCCAACGGGGATCACCCCTCCACTTT.

This sequence joins TRBV3-1 (or the pseudogene TRBV3-2) and TRBJ2-7, with a weak D call TRBD2 (7 bases). This CDR3 comprises 17 residues. Looked up from germline, CDR1 is LGHDT and CDR2 is YNNKEL (reference sequence). V lost 1 base and J lost 2, with 18 bases in between. CDR3 sequence (DNA): TGTGCCAGCAGCCAAGTGGGGGCTAGCGGTCGTACCTACGAGCAGTACTTC. This codes for CASSQVGASGRTYEQYF.

This clone was observed once. The chain carries TRBV27 and TRBJ1-3; D unresolved. V lost 6 bases, J lost 0 bases, and 9 bases lay in between. The CDR3 is made up of 14 amino acids. Germline CDR1 MNHEY, CDR2 SMNVEV (reference sequence). CDR3 nucleotides: TGTGCCAGCAGCCGACTGAGCTCTGGAAACACCATATATTTT. This sequence encodes CASSRLSSGNTIYF.

The genes are TRBV27 and TRBJ1-3; D not certain. Trimming stripped 0 bases from V and 0 bases from J, with 12 bases between. The CDR3 is 17 residues long. Germline V gives CDR1 MNHEY, CDR2 SMNVEV (reference sequence). CDR3 region: CASSLSGRVLSGNTIYF. The CDR3 nucleotides are TGTGCCAGCAGTTTATCAGGCCGGGTCCTCTCTGGAAACACCATATATTTT.

V gene TRBV5-1 combines with J gene TRBJ1-3, with D hard to call. The CDR3 spans 16 residues. V lost 4 bases, J lost 0 bases, and 14 bases lay in between. Germline CDR1 SGHRS, CDR2 YFSETQ. CDR3 amino acids: CASSPNLGASGNTIYF. CDR3 nucleotides: TGCGCCAGCAGCCCGAACCTGGGAGCCTCTGGAAACACCATATATTTT. The whole variable domain, remainder taken from reference TRBV5-1 and TRBJ1-3, is KAGVTQTPRYLIKTRGQQVTLSCSPISGHRSVSWYQQTPGQGLQFLFEYFSETQRNKGNFPGRFSGRQFSNSRSEMNVSTLELGDSALYLCASSPNLGASGNTIYFGEGSWLTVV.

The sample holds a few counts of this clone. V and J are TRBV6-5 and TRBJ1-1; no firm D call. V lost 3 bases and J lost 0, with 8 bases in between. CDR3 length equals 14 residues. From germline, CDR1 is MNHEY and CDR2 SVGAGI. Here the CDR3 DNA reads TGTGCCAGCAGTTATGGGATTATGAACACTGAAGCTTTCTTT. Its translation: CASSYGIMNTEAFF.

As concerns this clone: The same CDR3 arises from other DNA sequences in this sample as well. The chain joins TRBV5-1 to TRBJ2-7; 9 bases line up with TRBD1. Per germline, CDR1 SGHRS and CDR2 YFSETQ. V shed 0 bases, J shed 4 bases, and the junction held 2 bases outside the gene matches. This CDR3 region has 14 residues. CDR3 protein: CASSLGGQGYEQYF. The CDR3 region has the DNA TGCGCCAGCAGCTTGGGGGGACAGGGATACGAGCAGTACTTC.

The chain has TRBV2 and TRBJ2-1; 8 nucleotides match TRBD2. V trimming: 8 bases; J trimming: 5 bases; junction bases outside the gene matches: 5. Germline V CDR1 and CDR2: SNHLY, FYNNEI. CDR3 size: 13 residues. The DNA of the CDR3 is TGTGCCAGCCGAGCGGGAGTCGACAATGAGCAGTTCTTC. Protein: CASRAGVDNEQFF.

The chain couples TRBV7-2 to TRBJ2-1, with D possibly being TRBD2 (6 bases). V was pared by 4 bases and J by 0 bases, with 10 bases between. This CDR3 comprises 15 residues. Germline CDR1 SGHTA, CDR2 FQGNSA. The chain's CDR3 is CASSSSVSSYNEQFF. As DNA, the CDR3 is TGTGCCAGCAGCTCTAGCGTCAGCTCCTACAATGAGCAGTTCTTC.

This chain connects TRBV7-9 to TRBJ1-1; D is uncertain. Germline values: CDR1 SEHNR, CDR2 FQNEAQ (reference sequence). CDR3 length: 13 amino acids. Trimming shortened V by 5 bases and J by 1 base, and 8 bases separated the two germline ends. CDR3 amino acids: CASSPRQNTEAFF. CDR3 DNA: TGTGCCAGCAGCCCACGACAGAACACTGAAGCTTTCTTT.

The chain joins TRBV29-1 to TRBJ2-7; D might be TRBD1 (6 bases). The length of the CDR3 is 14 residues. Trimming shortened V by 6 bases and J by 2 bases, and 17 bases separated the two germline ends. Germline assignment: CDR1 SQVTM and CDR2 ANQGSEA. The CDR3 spells CSVAANRVPYEQYF. In DNA, the CDR3 is TGCAGCGTAGCTGCCAACAGGGTCCCCTACGAGCAGTACTTC.

The genes are TRBV10-3 and TRBJ2-7, with D perhaps matching TRBD1 (6 bases). The CDR3 spans 12 residues. V lost 6 bases, J lost 6 bases, and 12 bases lay in between. The germline gives CDR1 ENHRY, CDR2 SYGVKD. The CDR3 DNA is TGTGCCATCAGCGCGAACAGGGCCGAGCAGTACTTC. Its translation is CAISANRAEQYF.

The genes are TRBV7-9 and TRBJ2-7; D not resolved. Trimming pared 3 bases from V and 5 bases from J, leaving 5 bases between. This CDR3 spans 11 amino acids. Germline CDR1 is SEHNR and CDR2 is FQNEAQ (reference sequence). The CDR3 loop is CASSLLDEQYF. In DNA form, the CDR3 reads TGTGCCAGCAGCTTGTTGGACGAGCAGTACTTC.

The chain recombines TRBV5-1 with TRBJ1-1, with D possibly matching TRBD1 (5 bases). Germline V lookup: CDR1 SGHRS, CDR2 YFSETQ. The CDR3 totals 15 residues. Trimming took 0 bases from V and 0 from J, leaving 9 bases between them. For the CDR3, the DNA is TGCGCCAGCAGCTTGGGGGGGACCTTGAACACTGAAGCTTTCTTT. Its protein is CASSLGGTLNTEAFF.

This sequence joins TRBV5-4 and TRBJ2-7; the match to TRBD2 covers 9 bases. With V trimmed by 1 base and J by 6 bases, 8 bases remained unmatched. Germline CDR1 is SGHNT and CDR2 is YYREEE (reference sequence). This CDR3 is 15 amino acids long. The CDR3 sequence is CASSLSGGRAREQYF. CDR3 nucleotides: TGTGCCAGCAGCTTGAGCGGCGGGAGGGCACGCGAGCAGTACTTC.

This chain uses TRBV7-8 with TRBJ2-7; 11 nucleotides match TRBD2. CDR1 and CDR2 (germline): SGHVS, FQNEAQ. The CDR3 contains 16 residues. Losses at the gene ends were 7 bases for V and 5 bases for J; bases not matched to a gene: 13. CDR3 protein: CASTHPSGLADDEQYF. For the CDR3, the DNA is TGTGCCAGCACCCACCCCTCGGGACTAGCGGATGACGAGCAGTACTTC. Filled out from reference TRBV7-8 and TRBJ2-7, the complete variable domain reads GAGVSQSPRYKVAKRGQDVALRCDPISGHVSLFWYQQALGQGPEFLTYFQNEAQLDKSGLPSDRFFAERPEGSVSTLKIQRTQQEDSAVYLCASTHPSGLADDEQYFGPGTRLTVT.

The chain recombines TRBV7-3 with TRBJ2-1; 8 bases fit TRBD2. With 4 bases clipped from V and 10 bases from J, the junction kept 12 bases outside the gene matches. The CDR3 is made up of 15 amino acids. The germline gives CDR1 SGHTA, CDR2 FQGTGA. The CDR3 here is CASSSTSGRGREQFF. CDR3 DNA: TGTGCCAGCAGCTCCACTAGCGGACGCGGTAGGGAGCAGTTCTTC.

The chain uses TRBV7-9 and TRBJ2-3, with 7 bases lining up with TRBD2. Germline values: CDR1 SEHNR, CDR2 FQNEAQ (reference sequence). This CDR3 is built from 17 residues. V lost 7 bases to trimming and J lost 1 base; unmatched junction nucleotides: 14. The CDR3 region is CASTVPSGKGGTDTQYF. Written as DNA, the CDR3 is TGTGCCAGCACCGTCCCAAGCGGGAAGGGCGGCACAGATACGCAGTATTTT.

The chain employs TRBV5-4 and TRBJ2-1, with D perhaps TRBD1 (5 bases). Germline V gene sequence: CDR1 SGHNT, CDR2 YYREEE (reference sequence). Deletions cut 2 bases from V and 7 bases from J, with 19 bases between. The CDR3 has 16 residues. The CDR3 DNA reads as TGTGCCAGCAGCTTCGGCAGGGTCCGTCCTTCTAATGAGCAGTTCTTC. Protein sequence: CASSFGRVRPSNEQFF.